Each of the 18 T cell receptor beta chains below was sequenced from the same sample in a study of OX40 agonist ivuxolimab in advanced cancers. This table comes from immunoSEQ multiplex PCR, and its TCRdb copy is limited to in-frame clones, with some not included. The top ten hold around 0.63% of the sample, which has tens of thousands of clones, roughly nine tenths seen once. Here the sequenced sample was CD4+ or CD8+ T cells sorted from blood, taken in a trial of the OX40 agonist ivuxolimab. These receptors were obtained from an adult with an advanced solid tumor such as melanoma, head and neck, liver or kidney cancer.

The chain joins TRBV6-5 to TRBJ2-1, with 10 bases fitting TRBD2. The junction had 10 bases not matched to a gene; V was cut back by 7 bases and J by 7 bases. The CDR3 is 15 residues long. CDR1 and CDR2 from the germline V gene are MNHEY and SVGAGI. The CDR3 DNA follows: TGTGCCAGCACCGTCACCGGGACTAGCGTTAATGAGCAGTTCTTC. It is translated as CASTVTGTSVNEQFF.

This chain connects TRBV4-2 to TRBJ1-2; no clear D. The germline V and J ends were trimmed by 0 bases and 4 bases, with 15 bases remaining between them. Per germline, CDR1 LGHNA and CDR2 YNFKEQ. The CDR3 has 16 amino acids. As DNA, the CDR3 is TGTGCCAGCAGCCAAGATACCGGTTATGTCGGCTATGGCTACACCTTC. Translated: CASSQDTGYVGYGYTF.

V is TRBV6-5 and J is TRBJ1-1; D is perhaps TRBD1 (5 bases). The CDR3 is made up of 13 amino acids. Deletions cut 3 bases from V and 1 base from J, with 6 bases between. Germline V lookup: CDR1 MNHEY, CDR2 SVGAGI. The CDR3 loop is CASSYGQNTEAFF. CDR3 coding DNA: TGTGCCAGCAGTTATGGACAGAACACTGAAGCTTTCTTT.

DNA for the CDR3: TGTGCCAGCAGCACCCCCGGCTCCTACAATGAGCAGTTCTTC. It translates to CASSTPGSYNEQFF. The chain has TRBV9 and TRBJ2-1; the D is unclear. Trimming left V 4 bases short and J 0 bases short, with 8 bases between. CDR1 is SGDLS and CDR2 is YYNGEE in the germline V gene. CDR3 length: 14 residues.

V gene TRBV7-6 combines with J gene TRBJ1-1; a weak D match, TRBD1 (6 bases). Germline V gives CDR1 SGHVS, CDR2 FNYEAQ. Deletions cut 6 bases from V and 9 bases from J, with 17 bases between. The CDR3 is made up of 13 amino acids. CDR3 region: CASRPTGFSQAFF. As DNA, the CDR3 is TGTGCCAGCAGGCCCACAGGGTTCTCTCAAGCTTTCTTT.

This clone was observed a single time. This rearrangement joins TRBV6-4 to TRBJ1-2; the D is unclear. The CDR3 sequence is 13 residues long. Germline V lookup: CDR1 MRHNA, CDR2 SNTAGT. The ends were cut back, 7 bases at V and 1 base at J, with 10 bases in the middle. The CDR3 spells CASTPTVNYGYTF. CDR3 sequence (DNA): TGTGCCAGCACCCCTACAGTTAACTATGGCTACACCTTC.

The chain uses TRBV19 and TRBJ2-7, with D unclear. CDR1 and CDR2 (germline): LNHDA, SQIVND (reference sequence). V was clipped by 4 bases and J by 0 bases, with 10 bases between them. The CDR3 loop spans 14 amino acids. The CDR3 protein is CASSRDGYSYEQYF. The CDR3, as DNA: TGTGCCAGTAGTAGAGACGGCTACTCCTACGAGCAGTACTTC.

The chain joins TRBV6-6 to TRBJ2-5; TRBD2 aligns across 10 bases. Germline assignment: CDR1 MNHNY and CDR2 SVGAGI (reference sequence). The V and J ends lost 5 bases and 5 bases, in that order; junction bases with no gene match: 11. The CDR3 is made up of 16 amino acids. Here the CDR3 DNA reads TGTGCCAGCAGTCCCACCCCAGCTAGCGGGGGTGAGACCCAGTACTTC. Translation: CASSPTPASGGETQYF.

The chain couples TRBV7-2 to TRBJ2-1; D gene ambiguous. CDR1 and CDR2 (germline): SGHTA, FQGNSA. The germline V and J ends were trimmed by 1 base and 0 bases, with 7 bases remaining between them. The CDR3 has 15 residues. The CDR3 nucleotides read TGTGCCAGCAGCTTAGACGCCAGCTCCTACAATGAGCAGTTCTTC. Translation gives CASSLDASSYNEQFF.

The gene calls are TRBV27 and TRBJ1-5, with D possibly being TRBD1 (6 bases). Germline loops: CDR1 MNHEY, CDR2 SMNVEV (reference sequence). This CDR3 spans 16 amino acids. The germline V and J ends were trimmed by 2 bases and 5 bases, with 16 bases remaining between them. The CDR3 DNA reads as TGTGCCAGCAGTTTAATGGCACAGGGTGGCTATCAGCCCCAGCATTTT. It yields the protein CASSLMAQGGYQPQHF.

The chain has TRBV19 and TRBJ1-6; maybe TRBD1 (5 bases). Trimming cost V 11 bases and J 7 bases, with 12 bases left between them. There are 12 residues in the CDR3. Germline assignment: CDR1 LNHDA and CDR2 SQIVND (reference sequence). The CDR3 reads CAAGRGNSPLHF. CDR3 bases: TGTGCCGCAGGGCGTGGAAATTCACCCCTCCACTTT.

CDR3 loop: CASMGGVGGPDNEQFF. The CDR3 DNA is TGTGCCAGTATGGGCGGCGTTGGGGGCCCCGACAATGAGCAGTTCTTC. The chain couples TRBV19 to TRBJ2-1; possible D gene TRBD1, 6 bases. The CDR3 is 16 residues long. Germline assignment: CDR1 LNHDA and CDR2 SQIVND (reference sequence). The V and J ends lost 7 bases and 5 bases respectively, with 21 bases between them.

The chain uses TRBV12-5 and TRBJ2-3; 9 nucleotides match TRBD2. Germline V gene data show CDR1 as LGHNT and CDR2 as FRNRAP. The CDR3 consists of 13 residues. For the CDR3, the DNA is TGTGCCCCGCCTAGCGGGACCACAGATACGCAGTATTTT. As protein: CAPPSGTTDTQYF.

The chain is built from TRBV10-3 and TRBJ1-5; TRBD1 matches at 7 bases. Germline loops: CDR1 ENHRY, CDR2 SYGVKD. V dropped 6 bases and J dropped 1; count of bases not matched to a gene: 9. This CDR3 is 16 amino acids long. The CDR3, as DNA: TGTGCCATCAGCGAAGTTTCCAGGGGGAGCAATCAGCCCCAGCATTTT. It specifies CAISEVSRGSNQPQHF.

This clone was picked up a small number of times. This sequence joins TRBV5-1 and TRBJ2-7; 8 nucleotides match TRBD2. Looked up from germline, CDR1 is SGHRS and CDR2 is YFSETQ. V shed 7 bases, J shed 5 bases, and the junction held 14 bases outside the gene matches. This CDR3 region has 15 residues. In DNA, the CDR3 is TGCGCCAGCGGAGGAAGCGGGAGACTGGGCCACGAGCAGTACTTC. Translating gives CASGGSGRLGHEQYF.

The genes are TRBV2 and TRBJ2-1, with 13 bases matching TRBD2. The V and J ends lost 7 bases and 6 bases, in that order; junction bases with no gene match: 6. The V gene's germline CDR1 is SNHLY and CDR2 FYNNEI. The CDR3 length is 15 residues. The CDR3 DNA follows: TGTGCCAGCATCCGGACTAGCGGGAGCTCCAATGAGCAGTTCTTC. Its translation is CASIRTSGSSNEQFF. Complete variable domain (other parts from reference TRBV2 and TRBJ2-1): EPEVTQTPSHQVTQMGQEVILRCVPISNHLYFYWYRQILGQKVEFLVSFYNNEISEKSEIFDDQFSVERPDGSNFTLKIRSTKLEDSAMYFCASIRTSGSSNEQFFGPGTRLTVL.

The gene calls are TRBV5-6 and TRBJ2-3; possibly TRBD2 for D (5 bases). V was clipped by 4 bases and J by 1 base, with 16 bases between them. Germline V gene lookup returns CDR1 SGHDT and CDR2 YYEEEE. This CDR3 has 16 residues. The CDR3 region is CASSPPASRGTDTQYF. CDR3 coding DNA: TGTGCCAGCAGCCCCCCCGCTTCGCGGGGCACAGATACGCAGTATTTT. Full variable domain (rest looked up from reference TRBV5-6 and TRBJ2-3): DAGVTQSPTHLIKTRGQQVTLRCSPKSGHDTVSWYQQALGQGPQFIFQYYEEEERQRGNFPDRFSGHQFPNYSSELNVNALLLGDSALYLCASSPPASRGTDTQYFGPGTRLTVL.

V usage is TRBV5-6 and J usage is TRBJ2-2; perhaps D is TRBD1 or TRBD2 (6 bases each). Deletions cut 4 bases from V and 4 bases from J, with 17 bases between. CDR3 length: 16 amino acids. The germline CDR1 and CDR2 sequences are SGHDT and YYEEEE. CDR3 protein: CASSPLTGAGTGELFF. CDR3 nucleotide sequence: TGTGCCAGCAGCCCGCTGACGGGGGCCGGCACCGGGGAGCTGTTTTTT.